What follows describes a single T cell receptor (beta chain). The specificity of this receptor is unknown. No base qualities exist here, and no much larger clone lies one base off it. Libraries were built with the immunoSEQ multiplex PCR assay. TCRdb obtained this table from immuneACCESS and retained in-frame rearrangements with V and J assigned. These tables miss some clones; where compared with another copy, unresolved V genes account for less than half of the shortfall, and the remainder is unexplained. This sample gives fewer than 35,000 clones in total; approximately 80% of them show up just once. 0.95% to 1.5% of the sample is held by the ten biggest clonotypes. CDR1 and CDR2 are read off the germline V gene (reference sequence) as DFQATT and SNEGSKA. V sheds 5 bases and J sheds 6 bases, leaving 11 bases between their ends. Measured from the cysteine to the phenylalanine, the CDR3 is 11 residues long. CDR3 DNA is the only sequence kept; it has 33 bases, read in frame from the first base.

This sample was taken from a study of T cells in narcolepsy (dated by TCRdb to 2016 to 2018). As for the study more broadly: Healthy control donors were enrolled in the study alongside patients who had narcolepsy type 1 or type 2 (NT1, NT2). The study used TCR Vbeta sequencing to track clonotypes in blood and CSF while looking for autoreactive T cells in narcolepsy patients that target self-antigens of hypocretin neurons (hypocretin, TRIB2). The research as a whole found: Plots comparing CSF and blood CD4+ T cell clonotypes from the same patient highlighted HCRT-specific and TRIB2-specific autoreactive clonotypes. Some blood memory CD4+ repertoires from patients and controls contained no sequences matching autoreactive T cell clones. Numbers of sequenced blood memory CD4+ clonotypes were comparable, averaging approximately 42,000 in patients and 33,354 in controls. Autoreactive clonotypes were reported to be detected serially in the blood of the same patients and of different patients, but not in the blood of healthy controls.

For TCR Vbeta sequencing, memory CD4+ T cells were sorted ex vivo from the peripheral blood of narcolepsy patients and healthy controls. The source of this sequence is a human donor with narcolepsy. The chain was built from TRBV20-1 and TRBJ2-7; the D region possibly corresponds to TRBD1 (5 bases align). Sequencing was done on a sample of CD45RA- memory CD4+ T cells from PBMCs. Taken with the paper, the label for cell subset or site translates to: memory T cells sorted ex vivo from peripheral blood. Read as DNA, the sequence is TGCAGTGCTCCGACGACAGCCGAGCAGTACTTC. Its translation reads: CSAPTTAEQYF.